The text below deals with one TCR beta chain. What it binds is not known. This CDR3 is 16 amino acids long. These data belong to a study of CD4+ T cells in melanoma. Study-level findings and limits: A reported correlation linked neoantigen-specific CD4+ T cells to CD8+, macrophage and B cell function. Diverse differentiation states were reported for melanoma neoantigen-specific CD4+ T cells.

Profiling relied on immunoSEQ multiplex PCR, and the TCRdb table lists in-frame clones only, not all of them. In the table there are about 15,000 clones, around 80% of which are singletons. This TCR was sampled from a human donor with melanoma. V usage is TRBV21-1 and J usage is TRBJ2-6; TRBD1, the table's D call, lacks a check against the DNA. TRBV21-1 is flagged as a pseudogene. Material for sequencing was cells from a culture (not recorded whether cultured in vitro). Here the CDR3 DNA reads TGTGCCACAAGGACAGGAAGCAGCTCTGGGGCCAACGTCCTGACTTTC. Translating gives CATRTGSSSGANVLTF.